The T cell receptor beta chain under discussion was sequenced for a study of blood T cell repertoires in COVID-19 (dated by TCRdb to the early 2020s). With respect to the entire study: The collaborator samples originated in the United States, Italy and Spain and spanned the acute and convalescent phases of COVID-19. The sample metadata nearly always contained a de-identified subject ID, COVID-19 status, age in years and sex. Subjects who had been exposed to COVID-19, were actively infected with it, or had recovered from it provided the deeply sampled blood TCRbeta repertoires that made up the dataset. A freely available public database, intended as a resource for researchers studying the immune response to SARS-CoV-2, is where the repertoires were released. Samples were obtained from the ongoing ImmuneRACE study (first 160 participants) and from 1,254 subjects provided by 6 global collaborators. The prospective study material was composed of cDNA or gDNA derived from T cells, B-cell-depleted T cells, or PBMCs. Where available, HLA class I and class II types were taken from metadata supplied by the sample provider and were not determined by assay-based typing. On the study overall, not on this receptor specifically: How much clinical and demographic metadata was included differed by source and by participant, and the metadata was provided uncurated.

The collaborating institutions used their own protocols to collect whole blood in K2EDTA tubes. For TCRbeta analysis, collaborators shipped samples in one of three forms: frozen whole blood, isolated PBMCs, or DNA extracted from either of those sample types. Trimming costs V 5 bases and J 4 bases, and their ends lie 9 bases apart. Inclusive of the bounding cysteine and phenylalanine, the CDR3 is 12 residues long. Of all the DNA, just the CDR3 is kept, 36 bases in frame from base 1. CDR1 is given as MNHEY and CDR2 as SVGAGI, both from the germline V gene. TCRbeta CDR3 regions were amplified from genomic DNA using the immunoSEQ Assay, a bias-controlled multiplex PCR. As for how the authors treated the data: The number of nucleated cells in each sample was estimated from the amplification of reference gene primers within the assay. Sequence reads were collapsed and filtered to measure the absolute abundance of every unique TCRbeta CDR3 rearrangement. For each sample, productive Simpson clonality was calculated as the square root of Simpson's diversity index over productive rearrangements. As stored in TCRdb, this immuneACCESS dataset retains in-frame rearrangements with V and J assigned. A fraction of the clones does not appear; measured against another copy, unresolved V genes explain less than half of the discrepancy, and the remainder lacks a known reason. D and trimming were read from the DNA, whereas the V and J calls and clone size are those reported in that table. This sample holds 37,000 or so clones; 90% were observed only once. The ten largest clones add up to around an eighth of the sample.

As regards this clone: This receptor's antigen is unknown. No per-base quality is available; no much larger clone lies one base away.

The sequenced sample was peripheral blood. The origin of this receptor is a man aged 65-85 years with acute or convalescent COVID-19. The sequence joins TRBV6-5 to TRBJ2-7; a weak D assignment points to TRBD1 (5 bases agree). The CDR3 protein is CASSTQGYEQYF. The bases are TGTGCCAGCAGTACCCAGGGTTACGAGCAGTACTTC.